These 4 T cell receptor beta chains originate from one sample sequenced in a study of cytomegalovirus exposure and HLA in healthy donors. The primer mix had 60 Vbeta and 13 Jbeta primers. Produced via immunoSEQ multiplex PCR; TCRdb's table is partial and in-frame only. The table includes approximately 130,000 clones, around two thirds detected once. Input material: PBMCs. The receptors stem from a human donor in good health.

This clone was counted a few times. Here the CDR3 DNA reads TGTGCCAGCAGTTACGTCCGGACAGGGGGTGGCTATGGCTACACCTTC. Translation gives CASSYVRTGGGYGYTF. The chain carries TRBV6-5 and TRBJ1-2; 10 positions agree with TRBD1. V gave up 2 bases and J gave up 4 bases; unmatched junction bases: 7. CDR3 size: 16 residues. Germline V lookup: CDR1 MNHEY, CDR2 SVGAGI.

J is TRBJ1-5 and V is TRBV28; D is uncertain. Germline V gene sequence: CDR1 MDHEN, CDR2 SYDVKM. There are 14 residues in the CDR3. Trimming left V 2 bases short and J 6 bases short, with 11 bases between. The CDR3 DNA follows: TGTGCCAGCAGTTTAGGAGGGTTCGGTCAGCCCCAGCATTTT. This codes for CASSLGGFGQPQHF.

V usage is TRBV19 and J usage is TRBJ1-5, with D possibly TRBD1 on 5 matching bases. The CDR3 runs 14 residues. The germline V gene has CDR1 LNHDA and CDR2 SQIVND (reference sequence). V dropped 7 bases and J dropped 4 bases, with 14 bases sitting between them. The CDR3 bases are TGTGCCAGTACGGGGGTCGGACCGAATCAGCCCCAGCATTTT. It is translated as CASTGVGPNQPQHF.

V usage is TRBV28 and J usage is TRBJ1-5, with D hard to call. Trimming took off 5 bases at V and 4 bases at J, with 6 bases between the two ends. The length of the CDR3 is 12 residues. Germline V gives CDR1 MDHEN, CDR2 SYDVKM. This CDR3 is CASSLPNQPQHF. CDR3 coding DNA: TGTGCCAGCAGTCTACCAAATCAGCCCCAGCATTTT.